This record concerns one TCR beta chain sequence. Antigen unknown. A read error may be the cause here, since a much bigger clone is one base away. Previously described methods with listed TCR primers produced the bulk TCR libraries. TCRdb independently ran MiXCR on the PCR reads; one entry per CDR3 protein. The sample lists roughly 50,000 distinct CDR3 sequences; around 34% were seen once. This entry belongs to a study of molecular identifiers for immune sequencing clone quantification. The overall study: RNA from 20,000 or 100,000 naive CD8 cells was split five ways in replicates, with four sequenced.

Study results and caveats: Spiked Jurkat TCR RNA from one cell was reportedly detectable among around 1 million naive cells.

Between the trimmed V and J ends, which lost 9 bases and 7 bases, there was a span of 12 bases. Germline V gene sequence: CDR1 SGHAT, CDR2 FQNNGV. The CDR3 totals 11 residues. Material for sequencing was naive CD8+ T cells from blood, with Jurkat cell RNA spiked in. Subset here: FACS-sorted CD8+CD4-CCR7+CD45RA+ naive T cells. This chain connects TRBV11-2 to TRBJ1-1; D is unclear. The TCR was taken from a human donor in good health. Some libraries in this study had Jurkat cell RNA spiked in. Here the CDR3 DNA reads TGTGCCAGTGAATCCACCTATGAAGCTTTCTTT. The encoded protein is CASESTYEAFF.